A selection of T cell receptor beta chains follows, all from one sample in a study of glioma-infiltrating T cells. One entry per CDR3 protein, called by TCRdb with MiXCR from the multiplex PCR reads. The sample holds roughly 200,000 distinct CDR3 sequences, about 40% seen once. Input material: glioma tissue, nonneoplastic brain tissue, or PBMCs (not recorded which). These receptors were taken from a human donor with low-grade glioma or glioblastoma, undergoing nonglioma brain surgery, or in good health (not recorded which). CDR3s include the opening cysteine and the closing phenylalanine or tryptophan. A D gene is named only where the DNA matches it firmly. Size is omitted from some rows. Given values are once, few, many or a class for expanded clones.

many	TRBV28	TRBJ2-1	.	CATTGPRYNEQFF	TGTGCCACAACAGGACCTCGCTACAATGAGCAGTTCTTC
.	TRBV15	TRBJ1-2	.	CASHGRANYGYTF	TGTGCCAGCCATGGCCGCGCTAACTATGGCTACACCTTC
few	TRBV28	TRBJ2-2	.	CASSPTTNTGELFF	TGTGCCAGCAGCCCAACTACCAACACCGGGGAGCTGTTTTTT
.	TRBV28	TRBJ1-5	TRBD1	CASKGQGSNQPKHF	TGTGCCAGCAAGGGACAGGGCAGCAATCAGCCCAAGCATTTT
.	TRBV7-2	TRBJ2-2	.	CASSLDGRDAGELFF	TGTGCCAGCAGCTTAGATGGCAGGGACGCCGGGGAGCTGTTTTTT
many	TRBV4-2	TRBJ2-7	TRBD2	CASSSGLADYEQYF	TGTGCCAGCAGCTCCGGACTAGCGGACTACGAGCAGTACTTC
once	TRBV19	TRBJ2-1	TRBD2	CASSIARGRAEFF	TGTGCCAGTAGTATAGCTAGAGGGAGGGCGGAGTTCTTC
.	TRBV6-1	TRBJ2-1	TRBD1	CASSRQGGTYEQFF	TGTGCCAGCAGTAGACAGGGGGGGACCTATGAGCAGTTCTTC
.	TRBV2	TRBJ2-2	.	CASSVRGDTGELFF	TGTGCCAGCAGCGTCCGGGGCGACACCGGGGAGCTGTTTTTT
many	TRBV18	TRBJ1-1	.	CASSTQGDTEAFF	TGTGCCAGCTCAACACAGGGAGACACTGAAGCTTTCTTT
few	TRBV7-3	TRBJ2-5	.	CASSLNRAVETQYF	TGTGCCAGCAGCTTAAATCGGGCTGTGGAGACCCAGTACTTC
many	TRBV19	TRBJ1-1	.	CASSIGGLYEAFF	TGTGCCAGTAGTATCGGGGGGTTGTATGAAGCTTTCTTT
once	TRBV20-1	TRBJ1-5	TRBD1	CSAQLDRQGQPQHF	TGCAGTGCACAGTTGGACAGGCAGGGTCAGCCCCAGCATTTT
.	TRBV20-1	TRBJ1-1	TRBD1	CSDTPWDRGSEGFF	TGCAGTGATACCCCGTGGGACAGGGGCTCTGAAGGTTTCTTT
many	TRBV6-1	TRBJ2-7	TRBD1	CASSPPGTGFDEQYF	TGTGCCAGCAGTCCCCCCGGGACAGGGTTCGACGAGCAGTACTTC
.	TRBV5-1	TRBJ2-5	TRBD1	CASSLVQGAGETQYF	TGCGCCAGCAGCTTGGTCCAGGGGGCAGGAGAGACCCAGTACTTC
.	TRBV6-2/TRBV6-3	TRBJ2-7	.	CASSYNGREQHF	TGTGCCAGCAGTTATAATGGGCGCGAGCAGCACTTC
.	TRBV28	TRBJ2-3	.	CASSRPRTGRGDTQYF	TGTGCCAGCAGCCGCCCGAGAACCGGCCGCGGCGATACGCAGTATTTT
.	TRBV20-1	TRBJ2-7	TRBD2	CSANKWPAGAYEQYF	TGCAGTGCTAACAAGTGGCCAGCGGGAGCCTACGAGCAGTACTTC
few	TRBV5-1	TRBJ2-3	.	CASSLAQVITDTQYF	TGCGCCAGCAGCTTGGCCCAGGTTATCACAGATACGCAGTATTTT
.	TRBV2	TRBJ1-5	.	CASRSQVDQPQHF	TGTGCCAGCCGGAGCCAAGTTGATCAGCCCCAGCATTTT
.	TRBV9	TRBJ2-1	TRBD1	CASSTWTGMYEQFF	TGTGCCAGCAGCACTTGGACAGGGATGTATGAGCAGTTCTTC
many	TRBV28	TRBJ2-7	.	CASTPPGALHYEQYF	TGTGCCAGCACCCCTCCGGGAGCACTTCACTACGAGCAGTACTTC
few	TRBV12-3/TRBV12-4	TRBJ1-5	.	CASTMGGYSNQPQHF	TGTGCCAGCACTATGGGGGGGTATAGCAATCAGCCCCAGCATTTT
.	TRBV6-2/TRBV6-3	TRBJ2-1	.	CASSTRSSYNEQFF	TGTGCCAGCTCCACTAGAAGCTCCTACAATGAGCAGTTCTTC
.	TRBV7-9	TRBJ2-1	TRBD1	CASSHSGTGDNEQFF	TGTGCCAGCAGCCATTCCGGGACAGGGGACAATGAGCAGTTCTTC
many	TRBV3-1	TRBJ2-3	.	CASSQDATSTDTQYF	TGTGCCAGCAGCCAAGACGCGACTAGCACAGATACGCAGTATTTT
.	TRBV5-4	TRBJ2-7	TRBD1	CASSLSGTVYFGEQYF	TGTGCCAGCAGCTTGTCCGGGACAGTCTACTTCGGTGAGCAGTACTTC